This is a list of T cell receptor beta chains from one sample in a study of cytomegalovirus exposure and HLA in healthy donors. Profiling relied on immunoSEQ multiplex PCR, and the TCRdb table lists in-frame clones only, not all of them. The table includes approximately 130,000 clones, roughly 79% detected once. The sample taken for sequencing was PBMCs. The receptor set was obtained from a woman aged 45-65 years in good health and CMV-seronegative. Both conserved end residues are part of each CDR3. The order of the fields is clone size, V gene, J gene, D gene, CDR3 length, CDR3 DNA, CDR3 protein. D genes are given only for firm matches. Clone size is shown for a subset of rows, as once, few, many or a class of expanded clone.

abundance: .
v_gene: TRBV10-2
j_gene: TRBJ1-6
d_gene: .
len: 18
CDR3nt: TGCGCCAGCAGTACCCCCCCTGGTCCCATAGAAGCGGATTCACCCCTCCACTTT
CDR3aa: CASSTPPGPIEADSPLHF

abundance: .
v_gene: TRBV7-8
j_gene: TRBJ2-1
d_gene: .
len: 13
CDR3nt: TGTGCCAGCCAATCAATCTCCTACAATGAGCAGTTCTTC
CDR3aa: CASQSISYNEQFF

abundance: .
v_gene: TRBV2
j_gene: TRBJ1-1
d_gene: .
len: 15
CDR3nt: TGTGCCAGCAGTGAAGCAGGCGGAGGGGTAACTGAAGCTTTCTTT
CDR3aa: CASSEAGGGVTEAFF

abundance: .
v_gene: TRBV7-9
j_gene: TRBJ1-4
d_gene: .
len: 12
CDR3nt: TGTTCCACGAGAGGCGATAATGAAAAACTGTTTTTT
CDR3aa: CSTRGDNEKLFF

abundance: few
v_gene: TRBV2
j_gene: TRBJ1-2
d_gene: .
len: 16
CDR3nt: TGTGCCAGCAGTGACGGACAGAAAAGAAATATCTATGGCTACACCTTC
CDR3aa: CASSDGQKRNIYGYTF

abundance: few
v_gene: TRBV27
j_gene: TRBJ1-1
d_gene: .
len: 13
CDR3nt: TGTGCCAGCAGTTTGGGCAGGGACACTGAAGCTTTCTTT
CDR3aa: CASSLGRDTEAFF

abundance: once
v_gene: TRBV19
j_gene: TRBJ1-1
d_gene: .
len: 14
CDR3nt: TGTGCCAGTAGTATAACCGGGATGAACACTGAAGCTTTCTTT
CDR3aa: CASSITGMNTEAFF

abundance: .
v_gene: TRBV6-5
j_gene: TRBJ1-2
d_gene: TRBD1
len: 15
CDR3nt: TGTGCCAGCAATCCACAGGGGGCGTCTAACTATGGCTACACCTTC
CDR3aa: CASNPQGASNYGYTF

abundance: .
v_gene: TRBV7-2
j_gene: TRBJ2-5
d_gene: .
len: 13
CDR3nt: TGTGCCAGCAGTCGTAGCCCTCAAGAGACCCAGTACTTC
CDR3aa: CASSRSPQETQYF

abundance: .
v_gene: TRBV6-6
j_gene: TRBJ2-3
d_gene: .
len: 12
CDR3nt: TGTGCCAGCGGGAGAAGCACAGATACGCAGTATTTT
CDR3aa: CASGRSTDTQYF

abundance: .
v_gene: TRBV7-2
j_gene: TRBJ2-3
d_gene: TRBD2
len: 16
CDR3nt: TGTGCCAGCAGCTTACGACTAGCGGGGAGCACAGATACGCAGTATTTT
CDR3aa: CASSLRLAGSTDTQYF

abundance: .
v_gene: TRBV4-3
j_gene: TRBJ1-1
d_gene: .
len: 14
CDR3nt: TGCGCCAGCAGCCAAGATGGGGCGAACACTGAAGCTTTCTTT
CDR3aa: CASSQDGANTEAFF

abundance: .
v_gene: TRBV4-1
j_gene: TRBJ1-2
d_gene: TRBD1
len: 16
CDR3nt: TGCGCCAGCAGCTTTCTTACCGGACAGGGGCGAGGAGGCTACACCTTC
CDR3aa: CASSFLTGQGRGGYTF

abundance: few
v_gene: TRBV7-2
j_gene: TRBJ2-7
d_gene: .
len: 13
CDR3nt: TGTGCCAGCAGCTTAGTCGGCAGGCGCGAGCAGTACTTC
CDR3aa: CASSLVGRREQYF

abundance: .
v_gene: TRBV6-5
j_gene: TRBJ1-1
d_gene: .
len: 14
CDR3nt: TGTGCCAGCAGGGCCTGGGGGGTGAACACTGAAGCTTTCTTT
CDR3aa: CASRAWGVNTEAFF

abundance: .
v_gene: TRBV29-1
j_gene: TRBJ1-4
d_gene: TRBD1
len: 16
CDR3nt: TGCAGCGTCGGAGAGGGTCGGACAGGGTATTCGGAAAAACTGTTTTTT
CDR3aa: CSVGEGRTGYSEKLFF

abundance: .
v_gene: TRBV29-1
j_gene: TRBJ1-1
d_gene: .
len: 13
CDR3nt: TGCAGCGCAACCGACACGGTCAACACTGAAGCTTTCTTT
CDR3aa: CSATDTVNTEAFF

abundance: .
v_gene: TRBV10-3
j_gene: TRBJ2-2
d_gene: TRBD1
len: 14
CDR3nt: TGTGCCACCCTGGGACAGGGGAGCACCGGGGAGCTGTTTTTT
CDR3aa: CATLGQGSTGELFF

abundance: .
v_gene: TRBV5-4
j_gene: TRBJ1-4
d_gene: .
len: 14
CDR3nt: TGTGCCAGCAGCTTACAGGGACCGGGTGAAAAACTGTTTTTT
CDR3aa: CASSLQGPGEKLFF

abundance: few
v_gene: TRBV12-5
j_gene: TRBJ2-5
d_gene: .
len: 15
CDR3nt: TGTGCTAGTGGTTTGCCCCTAGGGGGAAGCGGAATCCAGTACTTC
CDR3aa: CASGLPLGGSGIQYF

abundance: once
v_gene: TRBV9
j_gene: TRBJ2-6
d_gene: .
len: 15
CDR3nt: TGTGCCAGCAGCAGAAGACAGTCTGGGGCCAACGTCCTGACTTTC
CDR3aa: CASSRRQSGANVLTF

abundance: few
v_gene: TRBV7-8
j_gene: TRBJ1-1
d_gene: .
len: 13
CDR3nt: TGTGCCAGCAGCCCCGGGCGCGGGACTGAAGCTTTCTTT
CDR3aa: CASSPGRGTEAFF

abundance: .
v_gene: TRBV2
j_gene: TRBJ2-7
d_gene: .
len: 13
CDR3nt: TGTGCCAGCAAGGGGGACAACCCCTACGAGCAGTACTTC
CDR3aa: CASKGDNPYEQYF

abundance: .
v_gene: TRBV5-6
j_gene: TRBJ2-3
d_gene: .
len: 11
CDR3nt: TGTGCCAGCAGTCCTCCAGGCACGCAGTATTTT
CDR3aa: CASSPPGTQYF

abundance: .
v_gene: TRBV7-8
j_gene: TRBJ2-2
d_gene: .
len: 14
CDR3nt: TGTGCCAGCAGCTTCGACAGTGCGGCCGGGGAGCTGTTTTTT
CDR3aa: CASSFDSAAGELFF

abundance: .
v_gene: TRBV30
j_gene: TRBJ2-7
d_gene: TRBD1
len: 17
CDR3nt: TGTGCCTGGGAACGGGACAGGGGGAATACCCTCTCCTACGAGCAGTACTTC
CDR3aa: CAWERDRGNTLSYEQYF

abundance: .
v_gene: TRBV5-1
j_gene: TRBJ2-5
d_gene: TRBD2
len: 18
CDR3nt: TGCGCCAGCAGCTCCGGGACTAGCGGGAGGGCGAGGAGGGAGACCCAGTACTTC
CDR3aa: CASSSGTSGRARRETQYF

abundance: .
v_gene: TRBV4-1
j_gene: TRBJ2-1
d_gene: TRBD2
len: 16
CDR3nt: TGCGCCAGCAGCCAGACCGGGACTAGCGCCTACAATGAGCAGTTCTTC
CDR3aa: CASSQTGTSAYNEQFF

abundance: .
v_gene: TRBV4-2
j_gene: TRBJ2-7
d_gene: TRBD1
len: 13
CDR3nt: TGTGCCTCAAGGGGACAGGGGACCTACGAGCAGTACTTC
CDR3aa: CASRGQGTYEQYF

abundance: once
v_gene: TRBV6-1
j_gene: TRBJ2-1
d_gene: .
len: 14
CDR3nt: TGTGCCAGCAGCCGTGTGGGGCTCTACAATGAGCAGTTCTTC
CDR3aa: CASSRVGLYNEQFF

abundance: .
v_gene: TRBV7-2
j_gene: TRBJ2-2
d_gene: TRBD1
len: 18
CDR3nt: TGTGCCAGTAGCCGGGACAGGGCCCTTCTCCTGAACACCGGGGAGCTGTTTTTT
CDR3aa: CASSRDRALLLNTGELFF

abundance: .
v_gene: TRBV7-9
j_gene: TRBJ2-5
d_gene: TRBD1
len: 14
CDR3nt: TGTGCCAGCAGCTCCCGACAGGGATCGGAGACCCAGTACTTC
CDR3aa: CASSSRQGSETQYF

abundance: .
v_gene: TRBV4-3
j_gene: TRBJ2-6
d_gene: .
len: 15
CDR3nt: TGCGCCAGCAGCCAAGACCCATCTGGGGCCAACGTCCTGACTTTC
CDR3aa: CASSQDPSGANVLTF

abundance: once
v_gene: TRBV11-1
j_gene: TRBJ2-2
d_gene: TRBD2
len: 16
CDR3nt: TGTGCCAGCAGCTTAGTGGGGACTAGACAGTCCGGGGAGCTGTTTTTT
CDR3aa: CASSLVGTRQSGELFF

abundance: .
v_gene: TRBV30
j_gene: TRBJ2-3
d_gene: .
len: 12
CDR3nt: TGTGCCTGGAGTGGGTCCGGGGATACGCAGTATTTT
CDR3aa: CAWSGSGDTQYF

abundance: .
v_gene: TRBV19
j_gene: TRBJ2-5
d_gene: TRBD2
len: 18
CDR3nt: TGTGCCAGTAGTATGGGGACGTGGGGACTAGCGGGAGTAGAGACCCAGTACTTC
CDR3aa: CASSMGTWGLAGVETQYF

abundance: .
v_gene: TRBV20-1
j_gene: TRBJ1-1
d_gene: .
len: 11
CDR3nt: TGCGGATGCTCAAGGGGCACTGAAGCTTTCTTT
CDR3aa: CGCSRGTEAFF

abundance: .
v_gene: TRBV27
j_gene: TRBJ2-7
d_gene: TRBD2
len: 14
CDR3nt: TGTGCCAGCAGTTTTACTAGCGGGAGACTCGAGCAGTACTTC
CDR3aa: CASSFTSGRLEQYF

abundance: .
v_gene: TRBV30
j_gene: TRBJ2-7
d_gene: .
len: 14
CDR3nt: TGTGCCTGGAGTCTGGGCAGGGACTCCTACGAGCAGTACTTC
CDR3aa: CAWSLGRDSYEQYF

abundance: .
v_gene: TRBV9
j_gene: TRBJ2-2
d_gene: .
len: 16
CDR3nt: TGTGCCAGCAGCGTAGGGGTGCCGGGTCTGGACGGGGAGCTGTTTTTT
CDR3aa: CASSVGVPGLDGELFF

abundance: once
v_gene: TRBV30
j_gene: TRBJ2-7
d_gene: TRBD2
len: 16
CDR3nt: TGTGCCTGGTCCAGGACAGCTAGCGGGAGGGTCTACGAGCAGTACTTC
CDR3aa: CAWSRTASGRVYEQYF

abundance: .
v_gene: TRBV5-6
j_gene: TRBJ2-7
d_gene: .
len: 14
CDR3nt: TGTGCCAGCAGCTTGGATACTAGCCAGTACGAGCAGTACTTC
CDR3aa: CASSLDTSQYEQYF

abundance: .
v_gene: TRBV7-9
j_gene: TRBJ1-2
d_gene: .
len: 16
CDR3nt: TGTGCCAGCAGCCCCCGGGGGAGGCCTCCAAACTATGGCTACACCTTC
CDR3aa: CASSPRGRPPNYGYTF

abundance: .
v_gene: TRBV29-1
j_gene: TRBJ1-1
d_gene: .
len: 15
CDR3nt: TGCAGCGTTAGAACCCGACAGTCCATGAACACTGAAGCTTTCTTT
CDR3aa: CSVRTRQSMNTEAFF

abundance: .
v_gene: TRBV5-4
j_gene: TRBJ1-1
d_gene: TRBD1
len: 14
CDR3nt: TGTGCCAGCAGCCGGGACAGCATGAACACTGAAGCTTTCTTT
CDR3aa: CASSRDSMNTEAFF

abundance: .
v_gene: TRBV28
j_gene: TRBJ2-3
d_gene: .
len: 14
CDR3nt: TGTGCCAGCAGTCCCGGTGCTAGCACAGATACGCAGTATTTT
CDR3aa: CASSPGASTDTQYF

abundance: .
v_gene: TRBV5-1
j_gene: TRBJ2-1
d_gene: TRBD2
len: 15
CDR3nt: TGCGCCAGCAGCGGAACCGGGACTAGAGACAATGAGCAGTTCTTC
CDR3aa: CASSGTGTRDNEQFF

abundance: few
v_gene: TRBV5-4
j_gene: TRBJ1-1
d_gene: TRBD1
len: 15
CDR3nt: TGTGCCAGCAGCTCCAGGGACAGCCTCACTCCGAGGGCTTTCTTT
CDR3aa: CASSSRDSLTPRAFF

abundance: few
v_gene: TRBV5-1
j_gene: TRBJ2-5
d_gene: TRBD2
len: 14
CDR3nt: TGCGCCAGCAGCTCGGGAGGGCTAGAGGAGACCCAGTACTTC
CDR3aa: CASSSGGLEETQYF

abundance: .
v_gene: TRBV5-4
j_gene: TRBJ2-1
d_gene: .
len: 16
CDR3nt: TGTGCCAGCAGTCCGCCCCGGGACTGGGGGGACAATGAGCAGTTCTTC
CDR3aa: CASSPPRDWGDNEQFF

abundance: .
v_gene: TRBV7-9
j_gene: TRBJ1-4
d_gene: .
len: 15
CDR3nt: TGTTCCAGCAGCTTCCTGTCCGGGGGGAATGAAAAACTGTTTTTT
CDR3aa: CSSSFLSGGNEKLFF

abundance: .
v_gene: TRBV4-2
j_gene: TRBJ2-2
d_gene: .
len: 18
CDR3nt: TGTGCCAGCAGCCAAGCGGTACAGGGTGGGGAAGCCACCGGGGAGCTGTTTTTT
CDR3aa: CASSQAVQGGEATGELFF

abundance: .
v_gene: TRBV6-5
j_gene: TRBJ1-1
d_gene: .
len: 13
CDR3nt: TGTGCCAGCAGTAGCCTACAGGGTACTGAAGCTTTCTTT
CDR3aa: CASSSLQGTEAFF

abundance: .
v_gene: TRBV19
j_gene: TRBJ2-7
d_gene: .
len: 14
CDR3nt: TGTGCCAGTAGCCGCCAGGGCTCCCTCTACGAGCAGTACTTC
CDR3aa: CASSRQGSLYEQYF

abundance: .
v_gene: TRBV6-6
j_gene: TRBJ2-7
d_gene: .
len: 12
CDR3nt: TGTGCCACCTACGGTAGCTCCTACGAGCAGTACTTC
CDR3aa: CATYGSSYEQYF

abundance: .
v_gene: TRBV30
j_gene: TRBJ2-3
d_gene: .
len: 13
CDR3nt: TGTGCCTGGAGTCTGCAGGGAACAGATACGCAGTATTTT
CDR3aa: CAWSLQGTDTQYF

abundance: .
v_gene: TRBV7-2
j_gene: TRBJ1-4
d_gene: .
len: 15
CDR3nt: TGTGCCAGCAGCCCCGACCTACAGGGATATGAAAAACTGTTTTTT
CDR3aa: CASSPDLQGYEKLFF